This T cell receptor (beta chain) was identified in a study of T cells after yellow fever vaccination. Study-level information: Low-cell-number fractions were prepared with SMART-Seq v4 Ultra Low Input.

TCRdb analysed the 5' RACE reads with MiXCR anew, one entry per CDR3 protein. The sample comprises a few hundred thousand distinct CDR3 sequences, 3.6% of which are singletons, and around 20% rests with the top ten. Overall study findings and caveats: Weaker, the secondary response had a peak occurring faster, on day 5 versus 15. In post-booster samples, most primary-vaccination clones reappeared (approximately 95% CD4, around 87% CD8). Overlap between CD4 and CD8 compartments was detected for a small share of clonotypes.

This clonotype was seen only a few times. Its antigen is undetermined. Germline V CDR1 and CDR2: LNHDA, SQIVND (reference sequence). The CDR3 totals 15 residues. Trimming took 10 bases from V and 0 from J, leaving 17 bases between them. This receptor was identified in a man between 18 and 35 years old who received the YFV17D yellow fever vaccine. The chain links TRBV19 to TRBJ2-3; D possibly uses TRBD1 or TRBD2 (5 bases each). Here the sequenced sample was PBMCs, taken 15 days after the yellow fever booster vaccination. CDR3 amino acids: CATSLGPTSTDTQYF. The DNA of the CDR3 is TGTGCCACCAGCTTGGGACCAACTAGCACAGATACGCAGTATTTT.